The 26 T cell receptor beta chains below were found in one sample sequenced in a study of radiotherapy plus CTLA-4 blockade in lung cancer. This table comes from immunoSEQ multiplex PCR, and its TCRdb copy is limited to in-frame clones, with some not included. The table shows about 32,000 clones, with 75% to 90% occurring only once. The sample in question was peripheral blood, obtained from a patient treated with radiotherapy plus ipilimumab. These receptors originate from a human donor with non-small cell lung cancer who had stable disease on radiotherapy plus ipilimumab.

V usage is TRBV7-2 and J usage is TRBJ2-7; 7 positions match TRBD2. The V segment lost 2 bases and the J segment 6 bases; nucleotides outside the gene matches: 1. The CDR3 is 12 amino acids. Germline CDR1 SGHTA, CDR2 FQGNSA. CDR3 sequence: CASSLSGGEQYF. CDR3 nucleotides: TGTGCCAGCAGCTTATCGGGAGGCGAGCAGTACTTC. Full variable domain (remainder filled in from reference TRBV7-2 and TRBJ2-7): GAGVSQSPSNKVTEKGKDVELRCDPISGHTALYWYRQSLGQGLEFLIYFQGNSAPDKSGLPSDRFSAERTGGSVSTLTIQRTQQEDSAVYLCASSLSGGEQYFGPGTRLTVT.

The rearrangement uses TRBV30 and TRBJ1-1; no definite D call. CDR3 length: 12 amino acids. Germline assignment: CDR1 GTSNPN and CDR2 SVGIG (reference sequence). Trimming removed 3 bases from V and 0 bases from J, with 5 bases in between. The CDR3 protein is CAWRDMNTEAFF. CDR3 nucleotide sequence: TGTGCCTGGAGAGACATGAACACTGAAGCTTTCTTT.

The V call is TRBV4-1, the J call TRBJ2-7, with 10 nucleotides matching TRBD2. With V trimmed by 1 base and J by 2 bases, 5 bases remained unmatched. Germline assignment: CDR1 MGHRA and CDR2 YSYEKL. The CDR3 runs 16 residues. The CDR3 here is CASSQVLTSGPYEQYF. CDR3 sequence (DNA): TGCGCCAGCAGCCAAGTTTTGACTAGCGGGCCCTACGAGCAGTACTTC.

The V and J genes are TRBV7-2 and TRBJ2-5, with 10 nucleotides matching TRBD2. Germline V gene data show CDR1 as SGHTA and CDR2 as FQGNSA. The trim removed 2 bases at V and 2 bases at J, leaving 11 bases unmatched. This CDR3 spans 18 amino acids. CDR3 nucleotide sequence: TGTGCCAGCAGCTTATATAGGACTAGCGGAGAAATACAAGAGACCCAGTACTTC. This translates into CASSLYRTSGEIQETQYF.

The chain carries TRBV19 and TRBJ2-3, with 10 positions matching TRBD1. With 3 bases clipped from V and 0 bases from J, the junction kept 6 bases outside the gene matches. There are 17 residues in the CDR3. Germline values: CDR1 LNHDA, CDR2 SQIVND (reference sequence). The CDR3 is CASSIRTGGVSTDTQYF. The DNA for the CDR3 is TGTGCCAGTAGTATCCGGACAGGGGGGGTTAGCACAGATACGCAGTATTTT.

The CDR3 reads CASSLMTSGKGTDTQYF. Here the CDR3 DNA reads TGCGCCAGCAGCCTCATGACTAGCGGGAAGGGAACAGATACGCAGTATTTT. This chain connects TRBV4-3 to TRBJ2-3; 11 bases map to TRBD2. Germline CDR1 reads LGHNA; CDR2 reads YSLEER. The CDR3 covers 17 residues. With 4 bases clipped from V and 3 bases from J, the junction kept 9 bases outside the gene matches.

The chain uses TRBV28 and TRBJ2-2, with 7 bases identical to TRBD2. Germline CDR1 is MDHEN and CDR2 is SYDVKM. V lost 7 bases and J lost 4; bases outside the gene matches: 12. This CDR3 comprises 16 residues. The CDR3, as DNA: TGTGCCAGCACTCCCGGGGGGAGTAGGGTCACCGGGGAGCTGTTTTTT. Its translation is CASTPGGSRVTGELFF.

This rearrangement joins TRBV10-1 to TRBJ2-7; D remains unclear. The CDR3 extends over 11 amino acids. V was clipped by 8 bases and J by 4 bases, with 9 bases between them. Germline V gene lookup returns CDR1 WNHNN and CDR2 SYGVQD (reference sequence). CDR3 sequence: CASGQSYEQYF. The CDR3 DNA is TGCGCCAGCGGGCAGTCTTACGAGCAGTACTTC.

V usage is TRBV19 and J usage is TRBJ1-5; D perhaps matches TRBD1 (6 bases). Germline values: CDR1 LNHDA, CDR2 SQIVND (reference sequence). Trimming stripped 2 bases from V and 0 bases from J, with 11 bases between. This CDR3 is 16 amino acids long. The CDR3 protein is CASSIIGQISNQPQHF. CDR3 in DNA: TGTGCCAGTAGTATAATTGGACAGATTAGCAATCAGCCCCAGCATTTT.

This chain joins TRBV21-1 and TRBJ1-5; the table's D call, TRBD1, was not checked against the DNA. TRBV21-1 is given as a pseudogene. The CDR3 totals 13 residues. The CDR3 DNA reads as TGTGCCAGCAGTTCAGGGTCCGCTCAGCCCCAGCATTTT. This codes for CASSSGSAQPQHF.

V and J are TRBV7-9 and TRBJ2-5; weak D call: TRBD2 (5 bases). The ends were cut back, 5 bases at V and 5 bases at J, with 15 bases in the middle. The CDR3 consists of 14 residues. The germline CDR1 and CDR2 sequences are SEHNR and FQNEAQ (reference sequence). CDR3 residues: CASSPPGFEETQYF. DNA for the CDR3: TGTGCCAGCAGCCCCCCGGGGTTTGAGGAGACCCAGTACTTC. Looking up the rest from reference TRBV7-9 and TRBJ2-5 gives the full variable domain: DTGVSQNPRHKITKRGQNVTFRCDPISEHNRLYWYRQTLGQGPEFLTYFQNEAQLEKSRLLSDRFSAERPKGSFSTLEIQRTEQGDSAMYLCASSPPGFEETQYFGPGTRLLVL.

The DNA of the CDR3 is TGTGCCTGGAGTGTACGGGACAATGAGCAGTTCTTC. It encodes CAWSVRDNEQFF. The rearrangement links TRBV30 to TRBJ2-1; no firm D call. This CDR3 has 12 amino acids. V was cut by 0 bases and J by 5 bases, with 5 bases left in between. The germline CDR1 and CDR2 sequences are GTSNPN and SVGIG (reference sequence).

The genes are TRBV7-8 and TRBJ2-5, with 12 bases identical to TRBD1. The DNA end is a closer match to TRBJ2-7, so the J assignment may be wrong. Germline V gene lookup returns CDR1 SGHVS and CDR2 FQNEAQ. The CDR3 runs 16 residues. The CDR3 nucleotides read TGTGCCAGCAGCGTAGGGACAGGGGGCATCGTCGGCGAGCAGTACTTC. Translation: CASSVGTGGIVGEQYF.

The gene calls are TRBV7-2 and TRBJ1-6; D gene unclear. V lost 3 bases and J 8 bases, leaving 14 bases between the germline ends. Per the germline V gene, CDR1 is SGHTA and CDR2 is FQGNSA. The CDR3 consists of 15 residues. The CDR3 reads CASSLTSLGDSPLHF. The DNA for the CDR3 is TGTGCCAGCAGCTTGACGTCTCTGGGAGATTCACCCCTCCACTTT.

As DNA, the CDR3 is TGCGCCAGCAGCCAGAACCCGACTAGCGGGAGGGGAGATACGCAGTATTTT. It specifies CASSQNPTSGRGDTQYF. The chain joins TRBV4-3 to TRBJ2-3; TRBD2 matches at 14 bases. This CDR3 has 17 residues. Germline V gives CDR1 LGHNA, CDR2 YSLEER. Trimming took 3 bases from V and 5 from J; bases not matched to a gene: 7.

The chain links TRBV7-9 to TRBJ2-3; 7 bases agree with TRBD2. V dropped 1 base and J dropped 4; count of bases not matched to a gene: 5. Germline lookup yields CDR1 SEHNR and CDR2 FQNEAQ (reference sequence). The CDR3 extends over 15 amino acids. The CDR3 spells CASSLGGRGADTQYF. CDR3 nucleotides: TGTGCCAGCAGCTTAGGCGGGAGAGGAGCAGATACGCAGTATTTT. Full variable domain (missing parts from reference TRBV7-9 and TRBJ2-3): DTGVSQNPRHKITKRGQNVTFRCDPISEHNRLYWYRQTLGQGPEFLTYFQNEAQLEKSRLLSDRFSAERPKGSFSTLEIQRTEQGDSAMYLCASSLGGRGADTQYFGPGTRLTVL.

In this sample, this clone turned up a few times. CDR3 residues: CASSPLAGVYEQYF. In nucleotides, the CDR3 is TGTGCCAGCTCCCCACTAGCGGGGGTCTACGAGCAGTACTTC. The chain couples TRBV6-1 to TRBJ2-7; 11 bases align to TRBD2. Germline-derived CDR1 and CDR2 are MNHNS and SASEGT. The length of the CDR3 is 14 residues. V gave up 8 bases and J gave up 3 bases; unmatched junction bases: 6.

The gene calls are TRBV20-1 and TRBJ1-2; D uncertain. The V gene's germline CDR1 is DFQATT and CDR2 SNEGSKA (reference sequence). Trimming took off 2 bases at V and 6 bases at J, with 7 bases between the two ends. CDR3 length: 11 residues. CDR3: CSARPVDGYTF. DNA for the CDR3: TGCAGTGCTAGACCAGTGGATGGCTACACCTTC.

This chain connects TRBV2 to TRBJ1-4; 9 bases are shared with TRBD1. CDR1 SNHLY and CDR2 FYNNEI come from the germline V gene. The ends lost 10 bases at V and 4 bases at J; junction bases unmatched: 4. The CDR3 spans 13 residues. As DNA, the CDR3 is TGTGCCATGACAGGGGGATATAATGAAAAACTGTTTTTT. Translated, it gives CAMTGGYNEKLFF.

This clone was seen once. This sequence joins TRBV19 and TRBJ1-5; 9 nucleotides align to TRBD1. Germline V gene lookup returns CDR1 LNHDA and CDR2 SQIVND (reference sequence). With V trimmed by 7 bases and J by 6 bases, 10 bases remained unmatched. The length of the CDR3 is 15 residues. CDR3 DNA: TGTGCCAGTACTCTAGGGACAGGGACGTTTCAGCCCCAGCATTTT. It translates to CASTLGTGTFQPQHF.

The V call is TRBV4-2, the J call TRBJ2-3; possible D gene TRBD1, 6 bases. This CDR3 has 15 amino acids. The V end lost 4 bases, the J end lost 5 bases, and 16 bases lay between the germline ends. Per germline, CDR1 LGHNA and CDR2 YNFKEQ. The CDR3 region has the DNA TGTGCCAGCAGCCCGACCCTCAGAGGGGGAGATACGCAGTATTTT. Its protein product is CASSPTLRGGDTQYF.

The chain carries TRBV28 and TRBJ2-2; TRBD2 aligns across 10 bases. Looked up from germline, CDR1 is MDHEN and CDR2 is SYDVKM. Trimming removed 5 bases from V and 4 bases from J; junction bases left unmatched: 7. The CDR3 has 16 residues. For the CDR3, the DNA is TGTGCCAGCAGTCCGGCGACTAGCGGGTTCACCGGGGAGCTGTTTTTT. It codes for CASSPATSGFTGELFF. The entire variable domain, with the rest obtained from reference TRBV28 and TRBJ2-2, is as follows: DVKVTQSSRYLVKRTGEKVFLECVQDMDHENMFWYRQDPGLGLRLIYFSYDVKMKEKGDIPEGYSVSREKKERFSLILESASTNQTSMYLCASSPATSGFTGELFFGEGSRLTVL.

The chain joins TRBV4-3 to TRBJ1-5; D call uncertain. Per the germline V gene, CDR1 is LGHNA and CDR2 is YSLEER. Trimming pared 0 bases from V and 4 bases from J, leaving 10 bases between. This CDR3 is 15 amino acids long. CDR3 coding DNA: TGCGCCAGCAGCCAAGAATCAGGCCGTAATCAGCCCCAGCATTTT. It encodes CASSQESGRNQPQHF.

V and J are TRBV7-6 and TRBJ2-3, with D maybe TRBD1 (5 bases). The germline V gene encodes CDR1 SGHVS and CDR2 FNYEAQ. With 2 bases removed from V and 0 bases from J, the gap between germline ends came to 6 bases. CDR3 size: 14 residues. The CDR3 loop is CASSLTGSTDTQYF. For the CDR3, the DNA is TGTGCCAGCAGCTTAACAGGAAGCACAGATACGCAGTATTTT.

This chain joins TRBV7-8 and TRBJ2-7; D might be TRBD2 (6 bases). This CDR3 contains 15 residues. V shed 4 bases and J shed 0 bases, with 13 bases lying between them. Germline V gene sequence: CDR1 SGHVS, CDR2 FQNEAQ. CDR3 in amino acids: CASSSPGLHSYEQYF. CDR3 DNA: TGTGCCAGCAGCTCTCCGGGACTTCACTCCTACGAGCAGTACTTC.

The rearrangement joins TRBV6-1 to TRBJ2-7; TRBD2 matches at 10 bases. Trimming cost V 7 bases and J 2 bases; bases outside gene matches: 5. The germline gives CDR1 MNHNS, CDR2 SASEGT. The CDR3 has 14 amino acids. Here the CDR3 DNA reads TGTGCCAGCACCTGGACTAGCGGCCCCTACGAGCAGTACTTC. This codes for CASTWTSGPYEQYF.